A selection of T cell receptor beta chains follows, all from one sample in a study of blood T cell repertoires in COVID-19. TCRdb's copy holds only in-frame clones and misses some; the assay was immunoSEQ multiplex PCR. The profile shows approximately 76,000 clones, roughly nine tenths of them singletons. Source material: peripheral blood. These receptors were obtained from a man aged 25 to 40 with acute or convalescent COVID-19. The CDR3 runs from the conserved cysteine through the conserved F or W. The order of the fields is D gene, V gene, J gene, clone size, CDR3 length, CDR3 DNA, CDR3 protein. A D gene is named only where the DNA matches it firmly. Only some rows state a clone size, as once, few, many or a class for expanded clones.

d_gene: -
v_gene: TRBV7-9
j_gene: TRBJ2-1
abundance: -
len: 12
CDR3nt: TGTGCCAGCAGCTTAGTTACTGGTGAGCAGTTCTTC
CDR3aa: CASSLVTGEQFF

d_gene: -
v_gene: TRBV30
j_gene: TRBJ2-6
abundance: -
len: 12
CDR3nt: TGTGCCTGGAGTGGGACAGCTTGGGGCCTGACTTTC
CDR3aa: CAWSGTAWGLTF

d_gene: -
v_gene: TRBV7-9
j_gene: TRBJ2-4
abundance: -
len: 13
CDR3nt: TGTGCCAGCAGTATACTAGGGAAAAACATTCAGTACTTC
CDR3aa: CASSILGKNIQYF

d_gene: -
v_gene: TRBV6-2/TRBV6-3
j_gene: TRBJ2-1
abundance: -
len: 15
CDR3nt: TGTGCCAGCAGTTACTCTCGAGGTAGAAACAATGAGCAGTTCTTC
CDR3aa: CASSYSRGRNNEQFF

d_gene: TRBD2
v_gene: TRBV4-3
j_gene: TRBJ2-3
abundance: -
len: 17
CDR3nt: TGCGCCAGCAGCCAAGACCTAGCGGGAGCTCAGTTGGATACGCAGTATTTT
CDR3aa: CASSQDLAGAQLDTQYF

d_gene: -
v_gene: TRBV11-2
j_gene: TRBJ2-3
abundance: -
len: 14
CDR3nt: TGTGCCAGCAGCTTAGATCAGGGAACAGATACGCAGTATTTT
CDR3aa: CASSLDQGTDTQYF

d_gene: -
v_gene: TRBV21-1
j_gene: TRBJ2-3
abundance: -
len: 12
CDR3nt: TGTGCCAGCAGCAGCCGTCGAGGAACGCAGTATTTT
CDR3aa: CASSSRRGTQYF

d_gene: -
v_gene: TRBV30
j_gene: TRBJ2-3
abundance: -
len: 11
CDR3nt: TGTGCCTGGGGCAACACAGATACGCAGTATTTT
CDR3aa: CAWGNTDTQYF

d_gene: TRBD2
v_gene: TRBV2
j_gene: TRBJ2-7
abundance: -
len: 14
CDR3nt: TGTGCCAGCACTCCCCTACTAGCGGGAGGCGAGCAGTACTTC
CDR3aa: CASTPLLAGGEQYF

d_gene: TRBD2
v_gene: TRBV30
j_gene: TRBJ2-3
abundance: -
len: 15
CDR3nt: TGTGCCTGGATAGGTGGACTAGCCCTGGGGGGGACGCAGTATTTT
CDR3aa: CAWIGGLALGGTQYF

d_gene: -
v_gene: TRBV2
j_gene: TRBJ1-1
abundance: few
len: 13
CDR3nt: TGTGCCAGCAGTAGGCAGGGGTACGCTGAAGCTTTCTTT
CDR3aa: CASSRQGYAEAFF

d_gene: TRBD2
v_gene: TRBV7-2
j_gene: TRBJ2-5
abundance: -
len: 15
CDR3nt: TGTGCCAGCAGCTTAGCTAGCGGGAGGGCGGAGACCCAGTACTTC
CDR3aa: CASSLASGRAETQYF

d_gene: -
v_gene: TRBV29-1
j_gene: TRBJ2-1
abundance: -
len: 10
CDR3nt: TGCAGCGCCCGAAGAGGGTGGGAGTTCTTC
CDR3aa: CSARRGWEFF

d_gene: -
v_gene: TRBV7-2
j_gene: TRBJ1-3
abundance: once
len: 15
CDR3nt: TGTGCCAGCAGCCCTATGGAGGTTTCTGGAAACACCATATATTTT
CDR3aa: CASSPMEVSGNTIYF

d_gene: -
v_gene: TRBV9
j_gene: TRBJ2-3
abundance: -
len: 13
CDR3nt: TGTGCCAGCAGCGTAGGCGGGGTGGATACGCAGTATTTT
CDR3aa: CASSVGGVDTQYF

d_gene: -
v_gene: TRBV28
j_gene: TRBJ1-2
abundance: -
len: 13
CDR3nt: TGTGCCAGCAGTCCAACTCTCGGCTATGGCTACACCTTC
CDR3aa: CASSPTLGYGYTF

d_gene: -
v_gene: TRBV30
j_gene: TRBJ2-5
abundance: -
len: 14
CDR3nt: TGTGCCTGGAGTGTCTCGGCTTCGGGGGAGACCCAGTACTTC
CDR3aa: CAWSVSASGETQYF

d_gene: TRBD1
v_gene: TRBV30
j_gene: TRBJ2-2
abundance: once
len: 15
CDR3nt: TGTGCCTGGAAGGCAGGGACAGGGGGAACCGGGGAGCTGTTTTTT
CDR3aa: CAWKAGTGGTGELFF

d_gene: TRBD1
v_gene: TRBV7-9
j_gene: TRBJ1-5
abundance: -
len: 14
CDR3nt: TGTGCCAGCAGCAAGACAGGGGGCGGTCAGCCCCAGCATTTT
CDR3aa: CASSKTGGGQPQHF

d_gene: TRBD2
v_gene: TRBV5-4
j_gene: TRBJ2-5
abundance: -
len: 17
CDR3nt: TGTGCCAGCAGCCTAGGCCCGGGACTAGCGGGAGTAGAGACCCAGTACTTC
CDR3aa: CASSLGPGLAGVETQYF

d_gene: -
v_gene: TRBV28
j_gene: TRBJ2-5
abundance: -
len: 15
CDR3nt: TGTGCCAGCAGTAACCCAGGGGTGCGACAAGAGACCCAGTACTTC
CDR3aa: CASSNPGVRQETQYF

d_gene: TRBD2
v_gene: TRBV7-9
j_gene: TRBJ2-1
abundance: -
len: 11
CDR3nt: TGTGCCAGCAGACTAGCGGAAGAGTGGTTCTTC
CDR3aa: CASRLAEEWFF

d_gene: TRBD1
v_gene: TRBV19
j_gene: TRBJ1-4
abundance: -
len: 14
CDR3nt: TGTGCCAGTACCCCGACAGGGTTGGTTGAAAAACTGTTTTTT
CDR3aa: CASTPTGLVEKLFF

d_gene: TRBD1
v_gene: TRBV29-1
j_gene: TRBJ1-5
abundance: -
len: 13
CDR3nt: TGCAGCCGATGTAAAGGGGGCCATCAGCCCCAGCATTTT
CDR3aa: CSRCKGGHQPQHF

d_gene: -
v_gene: TRBV15
j_gene: TRBJ2-7
abundance: -
len: 15
CDR3nt: TGTGCCACCAGCAGAGCCCGGGAGCCGTCCTACGAGCAGTACTTC
CDR3aa: CATSRAREPSYEQYF

d_gene: -
v_gene: TRBV19
j_gene: TRBJ2-2
abundance: -
len: 13
CDR3nt: TGTGCCAGTAGGGCGGGGCAAGCCGGGGAGCTGTTTTTT
CDR3aa: CASRAGQAGELFF

d_gene: -
v_gene: TRBV5-1
j_gene: TRBJ2-1
abundance: -
len: 15
CDR3nt: TGCGCCAGCAGCTCCGGGACTGTGGGATACGATGAGCAGTTCTTC
CDR3aa: CASSSGTVGYDEQFF

d_gene: TRBD1
v_gene: TRBV10-2
j_gene: TRBJ2-2
abundance: -
len: 15
CDR3nt: TGCGCCAGCAGTGAACAGGGGGGAGACACCGGGGAGCTGTTTTTT
CDR3aa: CASSEQGGDTGELFF

d_gene: TRBD2
v_gene: TRBV12-5
j_gene: TRBJ2-1
abundance: -
len: 16
CDR3nt: TGTGCTAGTGGTTTGACCGGGACTAGCGGAATTAATGAGCAGTTCTTC
CDR3aa: CASGLTGTSGINEQFF

d_gene: -
v_gene: TRBV5-6
j_gene: TRBJ1-1
abundance: -
len: 16
CDR3nt: TGTGCCAGCAGCCGACTAGGGACTTCCCTTAACACTGAAGCTTTCTTT
CDR3aa: CASSRLGTSLNTEAFF

d_gene: TRBD1
v_gene: TRBV29-1
j_gene: TRBJ2-7
abundance: -
len: 15
CDR3nt: TGCAGCGTTGAAGATGTGAAGGGGGCGGACCACGAGCAGTACTTC
CDR3aa: CSVEDVKGADHEQYF

d_gene: TRBD2
v_gene: TRBV6-5
j_gene: TRBJ2-7
abundance: -
len: 13
CDR3nt: TGTGCCAGCAGTTACGCTAGCGGGACCGAGCAGTACTTC
CDR3aa: CASSYASGTEQYF

d_gene: -
v_gene: TRBV6-5
j_gene: TRBJ2-7
abundance: -
len: 12
CDR3nt: TGTGCCAGCAGCCTCCCCGCCTACGAGCAGTACTTC
CDR3aa: CASSLPAYEQYF

d_gene: TRBD1
v_gene: TRBV6-6
j_gene: TRBJ1-5
abundance: -
len: 16
CDR3nt: TGTGCCAGCAGTGGAAAGGACAGGGGTTATAATCAGCCCCAGCATTTT
CDR3aa: CASSGKDRGYNQPQHF

d_gene: -
v_gene: TRBV21-1
j_gene: TRBJ2-4
abundance: -
len: 14
CDR3nt: TGTGCCAGCAGCAAAAAAGCGGGAGAAGACATTCAGTACTTC
CDR3aa: CASSKKAGEDIQYF

d_gene: -
v_gene: TRBV10-1
j_gene: TRBJ2-3
abundance: once
len: 13
CDR3nt: TGCGCCAGCAGTGTTAACTTAGCAGATACGCAGTATTTT
CDR3aa: CASSVNLADTQYF

d_gene: -
v_gene: TRBV18
j_gene: TRBJ2-2
abundance: -
len: 16
CDR3nt: TGTGCCAGCTCACCACGACGGGGAGCGAACACCGGGGAGCTGTTTTTT
CDR3aa: CASSPRRGANTGELFF

d_gene: TRBD1
v_gene: TRBV28
j_gene: TRBJ1-2
abundance: -
len: 12
CDR3nt: TGTGGGGGCGGGGACAGGAATTATGGCTACACCTTC
CDR3aa: CGGGDRNYGYTF

d_gene: -
v_gene: TRBV11-1
j_gene: TRBJ1-1
abundance: -
len: 13
CDR3nt: TGTGCCAGCAGCAAGACAGGCAACACTGAAGCTTTCTTT
CDR3aa: CASSKTGNTEAFF

d_gene: -
v_gene: TRBV6-5
j_gene: TRBJ1-2
abundance: -
len: 13
CDR3nt: TGTGCCAGCAGTTACCAGGGGAGCGTTGGCTACACCTTC
CDR3aa: CASSYQGSVGYTF

d_gene: -
v_gene: TRBV16
j_gene: TRBJ2-2
abundance: -
len: 21
CDR3nt: TGTGCCAGCAGCCAACCGTCGGGGGGCTCGAGCGGACAGGGAGAAAACGGGGAGCTGTTTTTT
CDR3aa: CASSQPSGGSSGQGENGELFF

d_gene: TRBD1
v_gene: TRBV6-5
j_gene: TRBJ1-4
abundance: -
len: 14
CDR3nt: TGTGCCAGCAGACGACAGGGTGGGAATGAAAAACTGTTTTTT
CDR3aa: CASRRQGGNEKLFF

d_gene: TRBD2
v_gene: TRBV29-1
j_gene: TRBJ2-7
abundance: few
len: 14
CDR3nt: TGCAGCGTCGGGACTAGCGGTAGCTCCTACGAGCAGTACTTC
CDR3aa: CSVGTSGSSYEQYF

d_gene: TRBD2
v_gene: TRBV4-1
j_gene: TRBJ2-1
abundance: -
len: 15
CDR3nt: TGCGCCAGCAGGGACCCCTTGAGCGGGAGTAATGAGCAGTTCTTC
CDR3aa: CASRDPLSGSNEQFF

d_gene: TRBD1
v_gene: TRBV2
j_gene: TRBJ1-1
abundance: once
len: 14
CDR3nt: TGTGCCAGCCGAAAGACAGGGACGAACACTGAAGCTTTCTTT
CDR3aa: CASRKTGTNTEAFF

d_gene: -
v_gene: TRBV29-1
j_gene: TRBJ1-4
abundance: -
len: 12
CDR3nt: TGCAGCGTAGGGACTGCAGCGGAAAAACTGTTTTTT
CDR3aa: CSVGTAAEKLFF

d_gene: TRBD2
v_gene: TRBV9
j_gene: TRBJ2-1
abundance: -
len: 15
CDR3nt: TGTGCCAGCAGCTCGACTAGCCGAGGGGTCAATGAGCAGTTCTTC
CDR3aa: CASSSTSRGVNEQFF

d_gene: TRBD1
v_gene: TRBV28
j_gene: TRBJ2-4
abundance: once
len: 14
CDR3nt: TGTGCCAGCAGTTCACCGGGACAGGGGGCGCGAGGGGCATTC
CDR3aa: CASSSPGQGARGAF

d_gene: -
v_gene: TRBV4-2
j_gene: TRBJ1-2
abundance: -
len: 15
CDR3nt: TGTGCCAGCAGCCAAGATCTGCGGGGGAACTATGGCTACACCTTC
CDR3aa: CASSQDLRGNYGYTF

d_gene: -
v_gene: TRBV15
j_gene: TRBJ2-5
abundance: once
len: 11
CDR3nt: TGTGCCACCAGCTACAGGGAGACCCAGTACTTC
CDR3aa: CATSYRETQYF

d_gene: -
v_gene: TRBV27
j_gene: TRBJ2-2
abundance: -
len: 15
CDR3nt: TGTGCCAGCAGTTTATCGAAAGGGGGCACCGGGGAGCTGTTTTTT
CDR3aa: CASSLSKGGTGELFF

d_gene: -
v_gene: TRBV21-1
j_gene: TRBJ2-5
abundance: -
len: 18
CDR3nt: TGTGCCAGCAGCAAAGTCATACACCGGGACAGGGCTGGGGAGACCCAGTACTTC
CDR3aa: CASSKVIHRDRAGETQYF

d_gene: TRBD2
v_gene: TRBV9
j_gene: TRBJ2-5
abundance: -
len: 15
CDR3nt: TGTGCCAGCAGCGTAGTAGCGGGAGGGTGGGAGACCCAGTACTTC
CDR3aa: CASSVVAGGWETQYF

d_gene: TRBD1
v_gene: TRBV5-1
j_gene: TRBJ1-1
abundance: -
len: 14
CDR3nt: TGCGCCAGCAGCCACACAGGGGGCCTCTCGGAAGCTTTCTTT
CDR3aa: CASSHTGGLSEAFF

d_gene: -
v_gene: TRBV4-3
j_gene: TRBJ2-6
abundance: -
len: 15
CDR3nt: TGCGCCAGCAGCCAAGATTTCACTGGGGCCAACGTCCTGACTTTC
CDR3aa: CASSQDFTGANVLTF

d_gene: TRBD1
v_gene: TRBV4-3
j_gene: TRBJ1-6
abundance: few
len: 17
CDR3nt: TGCGCCAGCAGCCAAGATATAGGGGACAGAGTATCAGCACCCCTCCACTTT
CDR3aa: CASSQDIGDRVSAPLHF

d_gene: TRBD1
v_gene: TRBV5-8
j_gene: TRBJ1-1
abundance: many
len: 15
CDR3nt: TGTGCCAGCAGCCCTGACAGGGGGCGAGGCCTCGATGCTTTCTTT
CDR3aa: CASSPDRGRGLDAFF

d_gene: -
v_gene: TRBV2
j_gene: TRBJ2-2
abundance: -
len: 13
CDR3nt: TGTGCCAGCCGCGCGACAGGCACCGGGGAGCTGTTTTTT
CDR3aa: CASRATGTGELFF

d_gene: -
v_gene: TRBV2
j_gene: TRBJ1-2
abundance: -
len: 15
CDR3nt: TGTGCCAGCAGTCCCACCCTTGGGGCGGACTATGGCTACACCTTC
CDR3aa: CASSPTLGADYGYTF

d_gene: -
v_gene: TRBV28
j_gene: TRBJ2-2
abundance: -
len: 15
CDR3nt: TGTGCCAGCAGTTTATGGGGGCTGGACACCGGGGAGCTGTTTTTT
CDR3aa: CASSLWGLDTGELFF